In its sample, the clone carrying this T cell receptor beta chain was seen many times. Antigen unknown. This sample was taken from a study of CD8+CD57+ T cells in acquired aplastic anemia. Individuals selected for sequencing had exhibited CD8+CD57+ cell expansion on flow cytometry. The patients all had a severe acquired aplastic anemia diagnosis. Patients were untreated when blood was sampled. CDR1 is MGHRA and CDR2 is YSYEKL in the germline V gene. CDR3 size: 14 residues. Trimming cost V 6 bases and J 2 bases; bases outside gene matches: 4. The template for TCR beta VDJ and CDR3 sequence profiling was genomic DNA. Via MiXCR, TCRdb re-called the reads, giving one row per CDR3 protein. In the table there are 15,000 to 20,000 distinct CDR3 sequences, less than 45% of which are singletons. Findings and limits, study-wide: Lower diversity marked CD8+CD57+ cells in patients, relative to total CD4+ and CD8+ pools. Patients showed no significant difference from controls in CD8+ Simpson's diversity. It was found that about 31 CD8+ CDR3 sequences were shared between patients and controls.

The V gene is TRBV4-1, the J gene TRBJ2-1, with TRBD2 matching 7 bases. The clonotype originates from a human donor with aplastic anemia. Specimen: CD8+CD57+ T cells sorted from PBMCs. Specified subset: bead-enriched CD8+CD57+ effector memory T cells from SAA patients. CDR3 nucleotides: TGCGCCAGCAGTCTGGGGGGGGCCTACAATGAGCAGTTCTTC. This codes for CASSLGGAYNEQFF.